This TCR beta chain was identified in a study of cytomegalovirus exposure and HLA in healthy donors. General study results and limits: A later analysis by the authors found several of the most significant clusters apparently linked to common viral pathogens. The authors judged a highly shared variant cluster likely a sequencing artifact.

This PCR relied on a set of 60 Vbeta primers and 13 Jbeta primers. The repertoire was sequenced with immunoSEQ multiplex PCR; TCRdb's copy has only in-frame clones and lacks some. Here the sample spans 95,000 to 100,000 clones, about 81% being singletons. To note about this clone: Its specificity is unknown.

Trimming pared 4 bases from V and 4 bases from J, leaving 12 bases between. The CDR3 covers 14 residues. CDR1 is ENHRY, CDR2 SYGVKD, per germline. This chain joins TRBV10-3 and TRBJ2-3; possible D gene TRBD1, 5 bases. Sequenced: PBMCs. The receptor was derived from a middle-aged man in good health and CMV-seronegative. This CDR3 reads CAISVQGSADTQYF. In nucleotides, the CDR3 is TGTGCCATCAGTGTCCAGGGTTCGGCAGATACGCAGTATTTT.